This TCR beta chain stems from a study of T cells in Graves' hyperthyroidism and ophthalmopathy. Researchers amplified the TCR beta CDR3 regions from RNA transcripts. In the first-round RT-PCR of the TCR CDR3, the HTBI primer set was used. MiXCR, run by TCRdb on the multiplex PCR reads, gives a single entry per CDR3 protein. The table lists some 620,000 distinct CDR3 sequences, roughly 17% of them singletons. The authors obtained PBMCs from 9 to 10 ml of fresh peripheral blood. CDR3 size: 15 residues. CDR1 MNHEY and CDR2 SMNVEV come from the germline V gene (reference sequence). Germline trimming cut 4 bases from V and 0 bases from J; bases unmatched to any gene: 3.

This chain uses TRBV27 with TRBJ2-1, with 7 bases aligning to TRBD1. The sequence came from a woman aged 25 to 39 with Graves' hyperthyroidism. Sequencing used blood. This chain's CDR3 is CASSSTGASYNEQFF. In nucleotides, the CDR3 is TGTGCCAGCAGTTCTACAGGGGCCTCCTACAATGAGCAGTTCTTC.